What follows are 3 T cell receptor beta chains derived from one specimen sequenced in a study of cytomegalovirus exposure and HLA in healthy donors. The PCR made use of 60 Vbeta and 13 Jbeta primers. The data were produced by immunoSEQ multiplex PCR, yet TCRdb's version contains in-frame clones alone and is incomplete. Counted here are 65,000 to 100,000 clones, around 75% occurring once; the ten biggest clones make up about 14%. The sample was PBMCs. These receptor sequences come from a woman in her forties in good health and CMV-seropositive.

CDR3 DNA: TGCAGCGTCGGACAGAATAGCAATCAGCCCCAGCATTTT. This sequence encodes CSVGQNSNQPQHF. This chain connects TRBV29-1 to TRBJ1-5; maybe TRBD1 (6 bases). V was clipped by 6 bases and J by 0 bases, with 9 bases between them. The CDR3 contains 13 residues. Germline values: CDR1 SQVTM, CDR2 ANQGSEA.

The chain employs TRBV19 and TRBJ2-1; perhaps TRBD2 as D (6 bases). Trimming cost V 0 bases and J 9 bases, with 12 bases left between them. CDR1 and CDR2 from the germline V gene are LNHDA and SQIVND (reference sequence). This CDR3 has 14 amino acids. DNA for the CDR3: TGTGCCAGTAGTATAGATGCGGGGCTCGGTGAGCAGTTCTTC. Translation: CASSIDAGLGEQFF.

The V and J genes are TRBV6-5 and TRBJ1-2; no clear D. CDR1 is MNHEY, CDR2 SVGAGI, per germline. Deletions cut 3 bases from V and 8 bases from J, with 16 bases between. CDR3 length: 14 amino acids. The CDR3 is CASSYLAGDRGYTF. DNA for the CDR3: TGTGCCAGCAGTTATCTGGCAGGCGATAGGGGCTACACCTTC.